A single sample gave rise to the 8 T cell receptor beta chains below, sequenced in a study of shared clonotypes between healthy human individuals (dated by TCRdb to the early 2020s). Library preparation employed the immunoSEQ multiplex PCR assay. TCRdb took over this immuneACCESS table, retaining in-frame rearrangements with V and J assigned. Such tables are incomplete; in checked studies, under half of the missing clones stem from an unresolved V gene, and the remainder is unexplained. This sample comprises over 2 million clones, around 95% of them detected only once. The top ten hold under 0.15% of the sample. The sequenced sample consisted of naive CD4+ T cells sorted from blood. Sample cell subset or site, as interpreted from the label and publication: CD45RA+ positively selected. The receptors stem from a man between 18 and 35 years old in good health.

The chain couples TRBV27 to TRBJ1-5, with D hard to call. The ends were cut back, 2 bases at V and 1 base at J, with 9 bases in the middle. From germline, CDR1 is MNHEY and CDR2 SMNVEV (reference sequence). The CDR3 has 15 residues. CDR3 sequence (DNA): TGTGCCAGCAGTTTAACTGATGGGAGCAATCAGCCCCAGCATTTT. Translating gives CASSLTDGSNQPQHF.

The genes are TRBV7-2 and TRBJ2-1; 7 positions match TRBD1. With 1 base clipped from V and 9 bases from J, the junction kept 9 bases outside the gene matches. Germline values: CDR1 SGHTA, CDR2 FQGNSA. The CDR3 has 15 amino acids. CDR3 sequence: CASSLGVDRTSEQFF. The CDR3 DNA reads TGTGCCAGCAGCTTAGGGGTGGACAGGACGAGTGAGCAGTTCTTC.

The rearrangement joins TRBV11-3 to TRBJ2-2, with D tentatively TRBD1 (6 bases). Trimming removed 0 bases from V and 4 bases from J, with 9 bases in between. CDR1 and CDR2 from the germline V gene are SGHNT and YENEEA. The CDR3 contains 15 residues. CDR3 region: CASSLEGAGTGELFF. CDR3 coding DNA: TGTGCCAGCAGCTTAGAGGGGGCCGGCACCGGGGAGCTGTTTTTT.

V usage is TRBV10-3 and J usage is TRBJ1-6; the match to TRBD1 covers 7 bases. Germline lookup yields CDR1 ENHRY and CDR2 SYGVKD. V shed 6 bases and J 6 bases; nucleotides not matched to a gene: 8. This CDR3 is 15 amino acids long. The CDR3 DNA reads TGTGCCATCAGAGAAGGGGGCCAGTCTAATTCACCCCTCCACTTT. Translated, it gives CAIREGGQSNSPLHF.

The chain uses TRBV2 and TRBJ2-7; possibly TRBD2 for D (6 bases). This CDR3 spans 15 amino acids. Germline CDR1 is SNHLY and CDR2 is FYNNEI. V was clipped by 4 bases and J by 3 bases, with 16 bases between them. The CDR3 bases are TGTGCCAGCAGTGTACTAGCTACGGATGTCTACGAGCAGTACTTC. Its translation is CASSVLATDVYEQYF.

The chain recombines TRBV2 with TRBJ2-5, with 9 bases identical to TRBD2. The CDR3 has 17 amino acids. The V gene's germline CDR1 is SNHLY and CDR2 FYNNEI. With V trimmed by 2 bases and J by 2 bases, 9 bases remained unmatched. This CDR3 is CASSEIRIAGEQETQYF. CDR3 DNA sequence: TGTGCCAGCAGTGAAATCCGAATAGCGGGGGAACAAGAGACCCAGTACTTC.

This clone was observed a single time. The CDR3 DNA is TGCAGCGGATACACCCCGTACGAGCAGTACTTC. Translating gives CSGYTPYEQYF. This chain joins TRBV29-1 and TRBJ2-7; no reliable D call. V shed 7 bases and J shed 4 bases, with 11 bases lying between them. This CDR3 is 11 amino acids long. CDR1 is SQVTM and CDR2 is ANQGSEA in the germline V gene.

This sequence joins TRBV4-3 and TRBJ1-6, with 9 bases lining up with TRBD1. Losses at the gene ends were 0 bases for V and 13 bases for J; bases not matched to a gene: 10. The CDR3 totals 16 residues. Looked up from germline, CDR1 is LGHNA and CDR2 is YSLEER. The CDR3 sequence is CASSQEWTGDSTPLHF. The CDR3 DNA reads TGCGCCAGCAGCCAAGAATGGACAGGGGATAGCACGCCCCTCCACTTT.